This T cell receptor (beta chain) is from a study of sequential checkpoint blockade in melanoma. Overall study context: First-line arms were nivolumab then ipilimumab, or the reverse, randomized 1:1.

Repertoires were generated with immunoSEQ multiplex PCR, while TCRdb's copy carries only in-frame clones and drops some. The data contain under 7,000 clones, 45% to 55% of them singletons. As to treatment: randomized to nivolumab then ipilimumab (arm A) or the reverse (arm B). Live CD3+CD8+ CD19− CD56− cells were sorted from PBMCs. The sequencing here drew on CD8+ T cells sorted from blood (inferred from file names), taken from a patient given nivolumab and ipilimumab in sequence. The sequence was collected from a human donor with melanoma.

The DNA for the CDR3 is TGTGCCAGCAGTTCAAGCGTGCGAAATCAGCCCCAGCATTTT. Protein sequence: CASSSSVRNQPQHF. V is TRBV27 and J is TRBJ1-5; D gene ambiguous. V lost 4 bases, J lost 4 bases, and 11 bases lay in between. CDR3 length: 14 amino acids. Germline CDR1 reads MNHEY; CDR2 reads SMNVEV (reference sequence).